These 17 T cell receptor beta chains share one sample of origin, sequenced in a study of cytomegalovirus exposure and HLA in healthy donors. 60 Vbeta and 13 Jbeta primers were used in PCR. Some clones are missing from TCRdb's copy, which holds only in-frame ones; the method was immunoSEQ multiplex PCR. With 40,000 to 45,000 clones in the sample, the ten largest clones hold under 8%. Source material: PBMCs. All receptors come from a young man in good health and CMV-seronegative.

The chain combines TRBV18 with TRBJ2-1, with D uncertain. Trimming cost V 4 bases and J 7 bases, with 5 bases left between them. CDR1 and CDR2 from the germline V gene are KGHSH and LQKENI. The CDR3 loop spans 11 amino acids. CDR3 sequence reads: CASSHKNEQFF. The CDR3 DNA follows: TGTGCCAGCTCACACAAGAATGAGCAGTTCTTC.

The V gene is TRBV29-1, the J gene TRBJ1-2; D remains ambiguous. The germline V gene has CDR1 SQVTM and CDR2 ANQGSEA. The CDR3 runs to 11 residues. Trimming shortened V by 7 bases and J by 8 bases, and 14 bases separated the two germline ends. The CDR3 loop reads CSALEPQGYTF. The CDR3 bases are TGCAGCGCCCTGGAGCCCCAGGGCTACACCTTC.

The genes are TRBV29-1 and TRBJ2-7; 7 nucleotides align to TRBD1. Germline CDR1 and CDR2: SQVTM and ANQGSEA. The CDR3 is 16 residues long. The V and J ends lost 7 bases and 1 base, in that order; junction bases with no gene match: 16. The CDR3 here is CSGGRTGEKISYEQYF. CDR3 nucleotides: TGCAGCGGTGGTCGTACAGGGGAAAAAATATCCTACGAGCAGTACTTC.

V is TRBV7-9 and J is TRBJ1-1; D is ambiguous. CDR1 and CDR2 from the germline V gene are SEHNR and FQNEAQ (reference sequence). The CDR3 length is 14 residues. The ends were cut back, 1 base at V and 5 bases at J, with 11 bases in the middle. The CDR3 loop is CASSLGGSRTEAFF. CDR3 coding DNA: TGTGCCAGCAGCTTAGGAGGGTCGCGGACTGAAGCTTTCTTT.

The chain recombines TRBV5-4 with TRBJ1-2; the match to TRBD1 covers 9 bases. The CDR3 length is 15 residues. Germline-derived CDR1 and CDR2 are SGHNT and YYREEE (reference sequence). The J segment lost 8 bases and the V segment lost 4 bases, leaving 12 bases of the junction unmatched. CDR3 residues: CASSAVSETGGGYTF. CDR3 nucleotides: TGTGCCAGCAGCGCGGTTAGTGAGACAGGGGGAGGCTACACCTTC. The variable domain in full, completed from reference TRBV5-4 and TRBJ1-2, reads ETGVTQSPTHLIKTRGQQVTLRCSSQSGHNTVSWYQQALGQGPQFIFQYYREEENGRGNFPPRFSGLQFPNYSSELNVNALELDDSALYLCASSAVSETGGGYTFGSGTRLTVV.

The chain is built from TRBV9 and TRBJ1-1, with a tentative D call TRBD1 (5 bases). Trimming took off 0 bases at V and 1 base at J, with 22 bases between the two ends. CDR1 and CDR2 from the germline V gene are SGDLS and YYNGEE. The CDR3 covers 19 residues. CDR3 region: CASSVGDGKYRGGNTEAFF. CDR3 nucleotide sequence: TGTGCCAGCAGCGTAGGGGATGGGAAGTATCGGGGGGGGAACACTGAAGCTTTCTTT.

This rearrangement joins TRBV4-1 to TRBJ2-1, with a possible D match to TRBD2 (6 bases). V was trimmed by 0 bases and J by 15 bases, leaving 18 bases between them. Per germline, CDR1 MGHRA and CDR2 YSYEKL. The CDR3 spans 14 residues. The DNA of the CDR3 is TGCGCCAGCAGCCAAGATATTGGCGGGGCCAGGATGTTCTTC. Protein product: CASSQDIGGARMFF.

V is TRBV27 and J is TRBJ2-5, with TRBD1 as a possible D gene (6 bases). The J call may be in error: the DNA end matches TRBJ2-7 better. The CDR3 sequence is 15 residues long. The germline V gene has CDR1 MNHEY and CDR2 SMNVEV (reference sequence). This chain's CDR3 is CASSLSWQGIYEQYF. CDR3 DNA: TGTGCCAGCAGTTTATCCTGGCAGGGGATCTACGAGCAGTACTTC.

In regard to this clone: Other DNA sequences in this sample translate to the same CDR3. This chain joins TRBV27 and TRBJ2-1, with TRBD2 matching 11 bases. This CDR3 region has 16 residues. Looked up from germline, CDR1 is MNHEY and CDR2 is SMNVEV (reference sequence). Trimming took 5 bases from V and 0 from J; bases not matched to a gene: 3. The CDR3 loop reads CASSPTSGSSYNEQFF. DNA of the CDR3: TGTGCCAGCAGTCCCACTAGCGGGAGCTCCTACAATGAGCAGTTCTTC.

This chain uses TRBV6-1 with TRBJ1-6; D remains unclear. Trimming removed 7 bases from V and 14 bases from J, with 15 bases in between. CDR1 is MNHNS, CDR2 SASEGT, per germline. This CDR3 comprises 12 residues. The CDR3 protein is CASTASLSALHF. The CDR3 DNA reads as TGTGCCAGCACCGCGTCCCTTTCGGCCCTCCACTTT.

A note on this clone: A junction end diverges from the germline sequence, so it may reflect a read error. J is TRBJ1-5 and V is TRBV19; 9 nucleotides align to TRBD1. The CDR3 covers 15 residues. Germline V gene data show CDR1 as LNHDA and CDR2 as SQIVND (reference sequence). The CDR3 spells CASSVSTGGAQHQHF. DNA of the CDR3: TGTGCCAGTAGTGTCTCGACAGGGGGGGCTCAGCACCAGCATTTT.

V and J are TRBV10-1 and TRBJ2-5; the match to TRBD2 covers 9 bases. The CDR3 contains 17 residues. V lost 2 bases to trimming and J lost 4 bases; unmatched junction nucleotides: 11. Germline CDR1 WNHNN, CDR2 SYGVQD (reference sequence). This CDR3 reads CASSERGLAGMGETQYF. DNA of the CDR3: TGCGCCAGCAGTGAGAGGGGTCTAGCGGGAATGGGAGAGACCCAGTACTTC.

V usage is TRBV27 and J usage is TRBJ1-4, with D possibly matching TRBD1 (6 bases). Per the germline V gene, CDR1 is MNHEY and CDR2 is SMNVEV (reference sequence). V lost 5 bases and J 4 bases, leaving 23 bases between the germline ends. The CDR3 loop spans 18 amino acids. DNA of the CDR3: TGTGCCAGCAGTCCCTTAACAGGGAATGGTGGGGGTAATGAAAAACTGTTTTTT. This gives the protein CASSPLTGNGGGNEKLFF.

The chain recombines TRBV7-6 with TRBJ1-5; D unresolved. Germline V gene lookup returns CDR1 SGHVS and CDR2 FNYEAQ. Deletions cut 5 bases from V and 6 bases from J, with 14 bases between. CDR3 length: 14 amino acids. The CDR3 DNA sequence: TGTGCCAGCAGCCTGACCCAAGCGAGTCAGCCCCAGCATTTT. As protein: CASSLTQASQPQHF.

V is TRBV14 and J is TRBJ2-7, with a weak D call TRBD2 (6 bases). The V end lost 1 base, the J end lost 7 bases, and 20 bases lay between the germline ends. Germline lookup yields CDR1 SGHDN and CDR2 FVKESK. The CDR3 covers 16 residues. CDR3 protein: CASSQVSRGRLGEQYF. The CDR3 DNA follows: TGTGCCAGCAGCCAAGTAAGCCGGGGGAGGCTTGGGGAGCAGTACTTC.

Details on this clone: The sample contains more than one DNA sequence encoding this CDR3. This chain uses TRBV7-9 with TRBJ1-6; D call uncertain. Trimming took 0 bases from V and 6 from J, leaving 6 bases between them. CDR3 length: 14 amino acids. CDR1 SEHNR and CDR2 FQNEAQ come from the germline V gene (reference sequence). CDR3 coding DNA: TGTGCCAGCAGCTTAGCGGGCCTTAATTCACCCCTCCACTTT. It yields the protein CASSLAGLNSPLHF.

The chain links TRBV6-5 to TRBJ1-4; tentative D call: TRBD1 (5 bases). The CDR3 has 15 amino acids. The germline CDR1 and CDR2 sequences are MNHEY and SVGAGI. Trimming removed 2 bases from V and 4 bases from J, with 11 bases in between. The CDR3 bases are TGTGCCAGCAGTTACGGGCCAGGGTATAATGAAAAACTGTTTTTT. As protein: CASSYGPGYNEKLFF.